The 3 T cell receptor beta chains listed next were all sequenced from one sample in a study of cytomegalovirus exposure and HLA in healthy donors. 60 Vbeta and 13 Jbeta primers were used in PCR. Method: immunoSEQ multiplex PCR; TCRdb's copy keeps in-frame clones and lacks some. The repertoire consists of a few hundred thousand clones, with approximately 68% occurring once and the leading ten covering 1.5% to 2%. The sequenced material came from PBMCs. The receptors shown here come from a woman in her 30s in good health and CMV-seronegative.

This chain links TRBV14 with TRBJ2-7; 7 bases match TRBD1. The ends lost 2 bases at V and 7 bases at J; junction bases unmatched: 8. This CDR3 spans 14 amino acids. CDR1 and CDR2 from the germline V gene are SGHDN and FVKESK. DNA for the CDR3: TGTGCCAGCAGCCAACGGACTGCGACAGGGGAGCAGTACTTC. Its protein product is CASSQRTATGEQYF.

V usage is TRBV23-1 and J usage is TRBJ1-5; D is uncertain. TRBV23-1 is an ORF for which the function is uncertain. Trimming left V 0 bases short and J 0 bases short, with 15 bases between. The CDR3 is 18 residues long. The CDR3 DNA follows: TGCGCCAGCAGTCAATCTAATCGAGCGGATTATAGCAATCAGCCCCAGCATTTT. It yields the protein CASSQSNRADYSNQPQHF.

The V call is TRBV30, the J call TRBJ2-7; TRBD2 aligns across 7 bases. Per the germline V gene, CDR1 is GTSNPN and CDR2 is SVGIG (reference sequence). Unmatched junction bases numbered 2, after V lost 4 bases and J lost 2 bases. The CDR3 has 12 amino acids. The CDR3 here is CAWTSGTYEQYF. The DNA for the CDR3 is TGTGCCTGGACTAGCGGTACCTACGAGCAGTACTTC.